These 4 T cell receptor beta chains came from one sample sequenced in a study of cytomegalovirus exposure and HLA in healthy donors. PCR used 60 Vbeta primers and 13 Jbeta primers. Assay used: immunoSEQ multiplex PCR; TCRdb lists only in-frame clones, some missing. The table shows fewer than 85,000 clones, with around 76% occurring only once. The sequenced material came from PBMCs. These receptors were taken from a man between 18 and 29 years old in good health and CMV-seropositive.

The rearrangement uses TRBV7-2 and TRBJ2-2; the D is unclear. Deletions cut 6 bases from V and 0 bases from J, with 8 bases between. The CDR3 is 14 residues long. Germline-derived CDR1 and CDR2 are SGHTA and FQGNSA. This chain's CDR3 is CASRTVANTGELFF. The CDR3 DNA is TGTGCCAGCAGGACTGTTGCGAACACCGGGGAGCTGTTTTTT.

This chain connects TRBV28 to TRBJ1-1; D call uncertain. Looked up from germline, CDR1 is MDHEN and CDR2 is SYDVKM. The CDR3 runs 15 residues. Trimming shortened V by 7 bases and J by 2 bases, and 17 bases separated the two germline ends. CDR3: CASTPFSGVNTEAFF. CDR3 in DNA: TGTGCCAGCACCCCTTTTTCCGGGGTCAACACTGAAGCTTTCTTT.

V gene TRBV29-1 combines with J gene TRBJ2-2; possible D gene TRBD1, 6 bases. Per germline, CDR1 SQVTM and CDR2 ANQGSEA. The CDR3 is 11 residues long. Trimming removed 8 bases at V and 3 bases at J, with 7 bases between. In nucleotides, the CDR3 is TGCAGCTACAGGGACACCGGGGAGCTGTTTTTT. It encodes CSYRDTGELFF.

CDR3 amino acids: CASSSRGTAYQETQYF. The CDR3 DNA reads TGTGCCAGCAGCTCGAGAGGGACAGCTTACCAAGAGACCCAGTACTTC. V and J are TRBV9 and TRBJ2-5, with TRBD1 matching 7 bases. Germline CDR1 reads SGDLS; CDR2 reads YYNGEE. CDR3 length: 16 residues. Trimming took 4 bases from V and 0 from J; bases not matched to a gene: 9.